This T cell receptor (beta chain) was retrieved from a study of OX40 agonist ivuxolimab in advanced cancers. In the study overall: Subjects had a mean age of about 61 years, with a range of roughly 20 to 79; less than 90% were male. The study reported partial responses in three patients: one hepatocellular carcinoma, two cutaneous melanoma. Broader study findings: Both blood CD4+ and CD8+ T cells showed clonal growth by week 6 at 0.1 to 3.0 mg/kg.

Sequencing was performed with immunoSEQ multiplex PCR; in TCRdb, only in-frame clones are kept and a portion is missing. The sample lists around 41,000 clones, approximately 91% seen once, with approximately 13% in the top ten. V lost 5 bases to trimming and J lost 1 base, with 9 bases between them. The CDR3 is made up of 13 amino acids. Germline CDR1 MDHEN, CDR2 SYDVKM. About this clone: Its specificity is unknown.

The clonotype comes from an adult with an advanced solid tumor such as melanoma, head and neck, liver or kidney cancer. This sample comprised CD4+ or CD8+ T cells sorted from blood, obtained in a trial of the OX40 agonist ivuxolimab. The chain links TRBV28 to TRBJ2-7; TRBD1 or TRBD2 may be the D gene (5 bases each). The CDR3 sequence is CASSPGPSYEQYF. The CDR3 DNA sequence: TGTGCCAGCAGTCCGGGACCATCCTACGAGCAGTACTTC.